The 2 T cell receptor beta chains below were found in one sample sequenced in a study of shared clonotypes between healthy human individuals. Using immunoSEQ multiplex PCR, the repertoire was profiled, and TCRdb retains in-frame clones only, with some absent. The table shows roughly 640,000 clones, with about 74% occurring only once. The sample comprised memory CD4+ T cells sorted from blood. Subset of the sample: CD45RA-negative fraction. The source is a woman aged 25 to 45 in good health.

This clone was seen a few times. The rearrangement joins TRBV18 to TRBJ2-7; D call uncertain. The V end lost 2 bases, the J end lost 4 bases, and 9 bases lay between the germline ends. The CDR3 consists of 13 residues. Germline V gives CDR1 KGHSH, CDR2 LQKENI. CDR3 sequence: CASSPEVSYEQYF. In nucleotides, the CDR3 is TGTGCCAGCTCACCAGAGGTTAGTTACGAGCAGTACTTC.

V and J are TRBV12-5 and TRBJ2-5; 14 bases map to TRBD2. The CDR3 is 16 amino acids. Trimming took 3 bases from V and 5 from J; bases not matched to a gene: 5. Germline V gene sequence: CDR1 LGHNT, CDR2 FRNRAP. CDR3 sequence: CASGFGTSGSGETQYF. In DNA form, the CDR3 reads TGTGCTAGTGGTTTCGGGACTAGCGGGAGTGGGGAGACCCAGTACTTC. Looking up the rest from reference TRBV12-5 and TRBJ2-5 gives the full variable domain: DARVTQTPRHKVTEMGQEVTMRCQPILGHNTVFWYRQTMMQGLELLAYFRNRAPLDDSGMPKDRFSAEMPDATLATLKIQPSEPRDSAVYFCASGFGTSGSGETQYFGPGTRLLVL.